This TCR beta chain derives from a study of beta chain features in type 1 diabetes. Trimming shortened V by 3 bases and J by 4 bases, and 16 bases separated the two germline ends. Germline V gene lookup returns CDR1 MGHDK and CDR2 SYGVNS. CDR3 length equals 17 residues. Study-level results: In these data, an HLA type influence on TCRB rearrangement remained unresolved.

Isolated RNA was reverse transcribed in full, so expressed TCRB transcripts were sequenced. The repertoire was sequenced with immunoSEQ multiplex PCR; TCRdb's copy has only in-frame clones and lacks some. This sample has around 280,000 clones, with roughly 8% found just once. The table lists this clone with a few counts. What it binds is unknown. The sample consisted of central memory CD4+ T cells from blood. The sequence was collected from a woman under 30 in good health. The V call is TRBV25-1, the J call TRBJ2-6; D possibly matches TRBD1 or TRBD2 (5 bases each). The CDR3 sequence: CASSDSQGRGGANVLTF. The CDR3 nucleotides read TGTGCCAGCAGTGATTCGCAGGGACGGGGAGGGGCCAACGTCCTGACTTTC.